The clone carrying this T cell receptor (beta chain) came up a few times. The target antigen is unknown. These data originate in a study of OX40 agonist ivuxolimab in advanced cancers. Study-wide results and limits: At 0.1 to 3.0 mg/kg and by week 6, clonal expansion occurred in CD4+ and CD8+ blood T cells.

Sequenced by immunoSEQ multiplex PCR; TCRdb stores in-frame clones only, minus some. This table has about 50,000 clones, 89% appearing once. The length of the CDR3 is 17 residues. In germline, CDR1 is MDHEN, CDR2 SYDVKM. V lost 2 bases to trimming and J lost 0 bases, with 14 bases between them. The specimen was CD4+ or CD8+ T cells sorted from blood, collected in a trial of the OX40 agonist ivuxolimab. This receptor was taken from an adult with an advanced solid tumor such as melanoma, head and neck, liver or kidney cancer. J is TRBJ1-5 and V is TRBV28; tentative D call: TRBD1 (6 bases). DNA for the CDR3: TGTGCCAGCAGTTTAAGGGGGAGGGGAAATAGCAATCAGCCCCAGCATTTT. Translation: CASSLRGRGNSNQPQHF.